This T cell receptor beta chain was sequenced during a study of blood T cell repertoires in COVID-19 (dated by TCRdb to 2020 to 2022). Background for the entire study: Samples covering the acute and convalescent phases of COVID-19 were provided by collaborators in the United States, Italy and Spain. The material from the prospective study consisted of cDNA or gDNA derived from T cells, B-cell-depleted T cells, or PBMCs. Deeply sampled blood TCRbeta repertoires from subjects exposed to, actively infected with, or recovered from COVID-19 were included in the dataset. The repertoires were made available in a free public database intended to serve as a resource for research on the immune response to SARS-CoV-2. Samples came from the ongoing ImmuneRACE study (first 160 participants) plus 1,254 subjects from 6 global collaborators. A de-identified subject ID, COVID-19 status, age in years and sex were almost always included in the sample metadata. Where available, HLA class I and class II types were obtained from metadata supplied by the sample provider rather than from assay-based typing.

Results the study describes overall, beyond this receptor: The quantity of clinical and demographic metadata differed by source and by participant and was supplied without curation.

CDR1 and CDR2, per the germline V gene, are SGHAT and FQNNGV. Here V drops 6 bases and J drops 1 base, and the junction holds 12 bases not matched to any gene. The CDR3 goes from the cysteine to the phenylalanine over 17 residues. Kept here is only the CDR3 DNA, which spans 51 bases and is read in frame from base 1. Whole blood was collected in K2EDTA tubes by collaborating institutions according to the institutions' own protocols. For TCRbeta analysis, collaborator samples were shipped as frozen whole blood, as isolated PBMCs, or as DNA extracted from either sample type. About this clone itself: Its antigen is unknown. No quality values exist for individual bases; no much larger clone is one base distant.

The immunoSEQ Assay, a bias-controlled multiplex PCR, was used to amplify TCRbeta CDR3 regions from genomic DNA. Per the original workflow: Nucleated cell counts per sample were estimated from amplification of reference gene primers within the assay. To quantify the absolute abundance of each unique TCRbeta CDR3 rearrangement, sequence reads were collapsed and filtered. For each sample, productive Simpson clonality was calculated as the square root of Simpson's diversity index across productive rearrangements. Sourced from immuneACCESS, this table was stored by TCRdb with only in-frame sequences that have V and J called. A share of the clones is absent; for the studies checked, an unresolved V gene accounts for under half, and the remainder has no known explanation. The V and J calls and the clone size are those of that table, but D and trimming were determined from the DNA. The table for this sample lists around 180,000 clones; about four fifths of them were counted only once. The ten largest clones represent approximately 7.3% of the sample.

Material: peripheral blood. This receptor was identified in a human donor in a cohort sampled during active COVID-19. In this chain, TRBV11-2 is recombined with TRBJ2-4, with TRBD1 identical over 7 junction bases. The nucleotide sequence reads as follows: TGTGCCAGCAGTTCGACAGGGACCCTTGGGGCCAAAAACATTCAGTACTTC. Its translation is CASSSTGTLGAKNIQYF.